Described below is a single T cell receptor (beta chain) sequence and its context. Its target antigen remains unknown. No base quality information exists; no much larger clone differs at one position. The source of the sample is a study of blood T cell repertoires in COVID-19 (dated by TCRdb to the early 2020s). Background on the whole study: Samples covering the acute and convalescent phases of COVID-19 were provided by collaborators in the United States, Italy and Spain. The material from the prospective study consisted of cDNA or gDNA derived from T cells, B-cell-depleted T cells, or PBMCs. Subjects who had been exposed to COVID-19, were actively infected with it, or had recovered from it provided the deeply sampled blood TCRbeta repertoires that made up the dataset. The repertoires were released in a freely available public database intended as a resource for research on the immune response to SARS-CoV-2. The samples were drawn from two sources: the first 160 participants of the ongoing ImmuneRACE study, and fewer than 1,500 subjects contributed by 6 global collaborators. Sample metadata almost always included a de-identified subject ID, COVID-19 status, age in years and sex. Where HLA class I and class II types were available, the types were taken from metadata supplied by the sample provider, not from assay-based typing. General conclusions and limits of the study: How much clinical and demographic metadata was included differed by source and by participant, and the metadata was provided uncurated.

Enrolling through a virtual design, the prospective study's participants ranged in age from about 18 to 89 years and lived across roughly 24 United States geographic areas. Cohort assignment in the prospective study relied on participant-reported clinical history from a screening survey and a study questionnaire. Recovered participants in ImmuneRACE Cohort 3 were defined as having two consecutive negative NP/OP PCR tests, clearance from a healthcare professional, or resolution of symptoms. Mobile phlebotomists in the prospective study collected whole blood, serum and a nasopharyngeal or oropharyngeal swab from every participant. Prospective study participants could optionally give additional blood draws and questionnaires over an approximately two-month period. Blood samples from the prospective study were shipped frozen or at room temperature prior to DNA extraction. CDR1 and CDR2 are drawn from the germline V gene (reference sequence): WNHNN, SYGVQD. The V and J ends are trimmed by 0 bases and 3 bases, leaving 26 bases between them. The CDR3, cysteine through phenylalanine, is 20 amino acids long. Only CDR3 DNA is held: 60 bases, read in frame from base 1.

TCRbeta CDR3 regions were amplified from genomic DNA by means of the immunoSEQ Assay, a bias-controlled multiplex PCR. Processing in the source paper ran as follows. The number of nucleated cells in each sample was estimated from the amplification of reference gene primers within the assay. Sequence reads were collapsed and filtered to measure the absolute abundance of every unique TCRbeta CDR3 rearrangement. For each sample, productive Simpson clonality was calculated as the square root of Simpson's diversity index across productive rearrangements. TCRdb holds this immuneACCESS table with in-frame rearrangements only. Some clones are missing; in checked studies, unresolved V genes explain under half, and the rest has no known cause. That table furnishes V, J and clone size, whereas the DNA furnished D and trimming. The sample contains 160,000 or so clones, around 89% of them found a single time. About 6.6% of the sample goes to the ten largest clones.

Sequenced material: PBMCs or T cells enriched from blood (not recorded which). This receptor chain uses TRBV10-1 and TRBJ2-5; possibly the D gene is TRBD1, per 6 matching bases. The TCR was taken from a woman aged 45-65 years who had recovered from COVID-19. DNA sequence: TGCGCCAGCAGTGAGTCGTTAGGGGGTCAGGAACCCTCGTGGAAAGAGACCCAGTACTTC. Translated, this is CASSESLGGQEPSWKETQYF.